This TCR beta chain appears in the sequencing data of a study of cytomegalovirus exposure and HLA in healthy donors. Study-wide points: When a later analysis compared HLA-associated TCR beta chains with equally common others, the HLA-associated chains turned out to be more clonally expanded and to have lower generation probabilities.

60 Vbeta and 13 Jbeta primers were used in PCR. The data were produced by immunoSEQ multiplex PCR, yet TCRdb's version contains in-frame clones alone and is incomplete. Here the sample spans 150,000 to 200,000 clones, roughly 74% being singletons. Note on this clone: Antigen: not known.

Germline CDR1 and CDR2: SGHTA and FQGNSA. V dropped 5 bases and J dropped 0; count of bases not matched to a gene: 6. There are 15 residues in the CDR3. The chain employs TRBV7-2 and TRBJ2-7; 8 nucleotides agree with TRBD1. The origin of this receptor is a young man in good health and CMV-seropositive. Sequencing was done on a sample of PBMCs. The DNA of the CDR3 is TGTGCCAGCAGCCGGGACGGACAGGGCTCCTACGAGCAGTACTTC. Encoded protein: CASSRDGQGSYEQYF.